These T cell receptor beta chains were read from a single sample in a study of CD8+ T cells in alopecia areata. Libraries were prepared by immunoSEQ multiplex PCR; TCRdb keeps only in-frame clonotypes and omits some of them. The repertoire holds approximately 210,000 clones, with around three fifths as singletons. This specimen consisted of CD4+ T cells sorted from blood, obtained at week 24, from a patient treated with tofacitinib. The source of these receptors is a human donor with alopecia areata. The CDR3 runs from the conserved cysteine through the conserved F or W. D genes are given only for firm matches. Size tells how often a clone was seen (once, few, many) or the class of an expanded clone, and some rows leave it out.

TGTGCCAGCAGTGGGATTGGGACAGGGTTTAAGGGCTACACCTTC | CASSGIGTGFKGYTF | TRBJ1-2 | TRBD1 | - | 15 | TRBV27
TGCGCCAGCAGAACCTCTAGCGGGGGGCCACAAGAGACCCAGTACTTC | CASRTSSGGPQETQYF | TRBJ2-5 | TRBD2 | - | 16 | TRBV5-1
TGTGCCAGCAGCATCCCGACAGCGACAGGAAACACCATATATTTT | CASSIPTATGNTIYF | TRBJ1-3 | - | - | 15 | TRBV9
TGTGCCAGCAGCCGGACAGGGGGTGAGGTGGCTGAAGCTTTCTTT | CASSRTGGEVAEAFF | TRBJ1-1 | TRBD1 | - | 15 | TRBV14
TGTGCAAGTCGCTTAGAGGACGGGAGGTACACTGAAGCTTTCTTT | CASRLEDGRYTEAFF | TRBJ1-1 | - | few | 15 | TRBV12-2
TGTGCCTGGGCGTCGGGAAATTCAGGATCCCGCTACACCTTC | CAWASGNSGSRYTF | TRBJ1-2 | - | - | 14 | TRBV30
TGCAGCTTCTGTGACAGGGTGGAGAGGTCAGATACGCAGTATTTT | CSFCDRVERSDTQYF | TRBJ2-3 | TRBD1 | - | 15 | TRBV29-1
TGTGCCAGCAGCTCCGGGACAGGGAGAGCAGATACGCAGTATTTT | CASSSGTGRADTQYF | TRBJ2-3 | TRBD1 | - | 15 | TRBV7-3
TGTGCCAGCAGTCGAGACAGGGACTATGGCTACACCTTC | CASSRDRDYGYTF | TRBJ1-2 | TRBD1 | once | 13 | TRBV6-1
TGCGCCAGCAGCCTTGACGCCAAAAACATTCAGTACTTC | CASSLDAKNIQYF | TRBJ2-4 | - | once | 13 | TRBV4-3
TGCGCCAGCAGCTCTCCACCGAGGAGCACTGAAGCTTTCTTT | CASSSPPRSTEAFF | TRBJ1-1 | - | many | 14 | TRBV5-1
TGTGCCAGCAGCCGGCGACCGGGACAGGGGAGGAATGAGCAGTTCTTC | CASSRRPGQGRNEQFF | TRBJ2-1 | TRBD1 | many | 16 | TRBV7-8
TGTGCCTGGAGCGCAATGACAGAAACAGATACGCAGTATTTT | CAWSAMTETDTQYF | TRBJ2-3 | - | - | 14 | TRBV30
TGTGCCAGCAGCTTAATCGGGGCGGGGGCTTCGAATCAGCCCCAGCATTTT | CASSLIGAGASNQPQHF | TRBJ1-5 | - | - | 17 | TRBV7-2
TGCGCCAGCAGCTTGGGACATCCGGAGACCCAGTACTTC | CASSLGHPETQYF | TRBJ2-5 | - | once | 13 | TRBV5-1
TGCGCCAGCAGCTTGTTAGCCGGGATAGATACTGAAGCTTTCTTT | CASSLLAGIDTEAFF | TRBJ1-1 | - | - | 15 | TRBV5-1
TGTGCCAGCAGCCGACTGGGACAGCCACAAGAGACCCAGTACTTC | CASSRLGQPQETQYF | TRBJ2-5 | TRBD1 | - | 15 | TRBV5-6
TGCAGCGTTGCGTCGGACAGAGCCTACGAGCAGTACTTC | CSVASDRAYEQYF | TRBJ2-7 | - | - | 13 | TRBV29-1
TGCGCCAGCAGCCTCCAGCAGGATACGCAGTATTTT | CASSLQQDTQYF | TRBJ2-3 | - | few | 12 | TRBV4-1
TGCGCCAGCAGCCAAGTCCCCATCCCAGGGCCGGGAAGTAATGAAGCTTTCTTT | CASSQVPIPGPGSNEAFF | TRBJ1-1 | - | - | 18 | TRBV4-3
TGTGCCAGCAGCACCAGGGAATCACCCCTCCACTTT | CASSTRESPLHF | TRBJ1-6 | - | few | 12 | TRBV7-2
TGTGCCAGCAGTGATACAGGGGGCCGAGAAAAACTGTTTTTT | CASSDTGGREKLFF | TRBJ1-4 | TRBD1 | - | 14 | TRBV9
TGTGCCAGCAGTAAAGTCTACCCGGATACGCAGTATTTT | CASSKVYPDTQYF | TRBJ2-3 | - | - | 13 | TRBV25-1
TGTGCCAGCAGAGGGACTAGCGACTACAATGAGCAGTTCTTC | CASRGTSDYNEQFF | TRBJ2-1 | TRBD2 | - | 14 | TRBV6-5
TGTGCCAGCAGTTGGGACTTCTCCTACGAGCAGTACTTC | CASSWDFSYEQYF | TRBJ2-7 | - | many | 13 | TRBV5-5
TGCAGCGTTGGAGACCCAGGGGAAGCTTTCTTT | CSVGDPGEAFF | TRBJ1-1 | - | - | 11 | TRBV29-1
TGTGCCAGCAGTGACCCCGGGACAACGGATGGCTACACCTTC | CASSDPGTTDGYTF | TRBJ1-2 | - | - | 14 | TRBV2
TGTGCCAGCAGCTTCTCCGACCACTCAGGGGGCGAGCAGTACTTC | CASSFSDHSGGEQYF | TRBJ2-7 | TRBD1 | - | 15 | TRBV11-2
TGTGCCAGCAGCGTTAATTCACCCCTCCACTTT | CASSVNSPLHF | TRBJ1-6 | - | - | 11 | TRBV9
TGTGCCAGCAGCTTAATGCCGGACGGCTACACCTTC | CASSLMPDGYTF | TRBJ1-2 | - | few | 12 | TRBV7-2
TGTGCCAGCAGTGATGCCAGGGCGGGTTATGGCTACACCTTC | CASSDARAGYGYTF | TRBJ1-2 | - | - | 14 | TRBV2